A selection of T cell receptor beta chains follows, all from one sample in a study of response to subunit inactivated influenza vaccine. TCRdb called the RT-PCR reads again in MiXCR, with one record for every CDR3 protein. Among about 180,000 distinct CDR3 sequences listed, around a tenth were seen once. Here the sequenced sample was non-naive T cells sorted from PBMCs, taken on the day of vaccination. These receptors were taken from a middle-aged man who received an inactivated influenza vaccine. CDR3s include the opening cysteine and the closing phenylalanine or tryptophan. D genes are given only for firm matches. Expanded clones get a size class; other rows say once, few or many, or leave the size out.

>TRBV20-1|TRBJ2-7|.|.
TGCAGTGCCTATCAGGCTACGAAGTACGAGCAGTACTTC
CSAYQATKYEQYF
>TRBV20-1|TRBJ2-1|.|.
TGCAGTGCTAGAGTCGAGGGGTTAAGGGGCAATGAGCAGTTCTTC
CSARVEGLRGNEQFF
>TRBV6-2/TRBV6-3|TRBJ2-5|.|many
TGTGCCAGCAGTTACCAGGGTTGGGAGACCCAGTACTTC
CASSYQGWETQYF
>TRBV5-1|TRBJ1-4|.|few
TGCGCCAGCAGCGTGGGCCCCGGGACAACTAATGAAAAACTGTTTTTT
CASSVGPGTTNEKLFF
>TRBV3-1|TRBJ2-1|TRBD2|many
TGTGCCAGCAGCCAAGAGGGACTAGCGGGAGGGCTTTCAAATGAGCAGTTCTTC
CASSQEGLAGGLSNEQFF
>TRBV24-1|TRBJ2-1|.|few
TGTGCCACCAGTGACATCCGGGACAAGAACAATGAGCAGTTCTTC
CATSDIRDKNNEQFF
>TRBV20-1|TRBJ1-5|.|.
TGCAGTGCTAGAGATCTGGATTATAGCAATCAGCCCCAGCATTTT
CSARDLDYSNQPQHF
>TRBV20-1|TRBJ1-2|.|.
TGCAGTGTCAGCAGCGGGACATGGTCTCTCCCCTTC
CSVSSGTWSLPF
>TRBV7-2|TRBJ2-7|TRBD2|few
TGTGCCAGCAGCTTGCGTGTCGGGACTAACTACGAGCAGTACTTC
CASSLRVGTNYEQYF
>TRBV2|TRBJ2-7|TRBD1|few
TGTGCCAGCAGTGCGAGAATAGACAGGGGCAGAGAGCAGTACTTC
CASSARIDRGREQYF
>TRBV12-3/TRBV12-4|TRBJ2-5|.|few
TGTGCCAGCAGTTACCTAGCCGGGACTCAAGAGACCCAGTACTTC
CASSYLAGTQETQYF
>TRBV5-1|TRBJ2-5|.|few
TGCGCCAGCAGCTTGGTTAGGGTAGCGGATGTCCAAGAGACCCAGTACTTC
CASSLVRVADVQETQYF
>TRBV7-9|TRBJ2-1|.|many
TGTGCCAGCAGCTTAGAGGGGACTTCTTACAATGAGCAGTTCTTC
CASSLEGTSYNEQFF
>TRBV18|TRBJ2-7|TRBD1|few
TGTGCCAGCTCATTGCGACAGGGGCCTATGGACGAGCAGTACTTC
CASSLRQGPMDEQYF
>TRBV20-1|TRBJ2-1|TRBD2|.
TGCAGTGCCGAGGGGACTAGCGGATTCTACAATGAGCAGTTCTTC
CSAEGTSGFYNEQFF
>TRBV5-1|TRBJ1-1|.|.
TGCGCCAGCAGCTGGGGAGGAGGGGCGCGCACTGAAGCTTTCTTT
CASSWGGGARTEAFF
>TRBV6-2/TRBV6-3|TRBJ2-5|.|few
TGTGCCAGCAAGGTGGCTAGGACAGAGACCCAGTACTTC
CASKVARTETQYF
>TRBV5-6|TRBJ2-2|TRBD2|many
TGTGCCAGCAGACGACTAGCGGGAGGTCGGAACACCGGGGAGCTGTTTTTT
CASRRLAGGRNTGELFF
>TRBV3-1|TRBJ1-2|.|.
TGTGCCAGCAGCCAAGGAGCTCAGAACTATGGCTACACCTTC
CASSQGAQNYGYTF
>TRBV20-1|TRBJ2-7|.|few
TGCAGTGCTAGTTTGGGTGGGCTAGCAGGGTACGAGCAGTACTTC
CSASLGGLAGYEQYF
>TRBV2|TRBJ2-5|TRBD2|.
TGTGCCAGCAGGGTAGCGGGATCGATGGAGACCCAGTACTTC
CASRVAGSMETQYF
>TRBV6-1|TRBJ2-1|.|.
TGTGCCAGCAGAGAAGTGGGTGCGCTTACGGAGCAGTTCTTC
CASREVGALTEQFF
>TRBV28|TRBJ2-3|.|many
TGTGCCAGCAGTGGGGACGGCACAGATACGCAGTATTTT
CASSGDGTDTQYF
>TRBV6-2/TRBV6-3|TRBJ2-6|TRBD1|.
TGTGCCAGCAGTTACTCGATGCATGGGACAGAGAGATCTGGGGCCAACGTCCTGACTTTC
CASSYSMHGTERSGANVLTF
>TRBV7-9|TRBJ2-4|TRBD1|few
TGTGCCAGCAGCCGGGACAGCGGAAAACAGTACTTC
CASSRDSGKQYF
>TRBV20-1|TRBJ2-7|TRBD2|few
TGCAGTGGCCAACCGGGACTAGCGGGGCCCGAGCAGTACTTC
CSGQPGLAGPEQYF
>TRBV5-1|TRBJ2-7|TRBD1|many
TGCGCCAGCAGTTCTCTTACCGGGACAGGGGTGGGAGAGCAGTACTTC
CASSSLTGTGVGEQYF
>TRBV20-1|TRBJ2-1|TRBD2|many
TGCAGTGCTAGAGATCTAAGGACTAGCGGGTACAATGAGCAGTTCTTC
CSARDLRTSGYNEQFF
>TRBV20-1|TRBJ2-3|TRBD2|.
TGCAGTGCTGCGGGGGGCGCGGGCACAGATACGCAGTATTTT
CSAAGGAGTDTQYF
>TRBV7-2|TRBJ2-1|.|few
TGTGCCAGCAGCCCACGAGGGGTGTACAATGAGCAGTTCTTC
CASSPRGVYNEQFF